This T cell receptor (beta chain) was identified during a study of blood T cell repertoires in COVID-19. Whole-study context: COVID-19 samples collected from the United States, Italy and Spain covered acute and convalescent phases. From T cells, B-cell-depleted T cells, or PBMCs came the material, which was cDNA or gDNA.

The V and J ends lost 6 bases and 17 bases, in that order; junction bases with no gene match: 15. The CDR3 covers 14 residues. Per germline, CDR1 KGHSH and CDR2 LQKENI. Per the study methods: Researchers report that nucleated cell counts were estimated from reference gene primer amplification. The repertoire was sequenced with immunoSEQ multiplex PCR; TCRdb's copy has only in-frame clones and lacks some. The V and J calls and clone size come from that table; D and trimming were worked out from the DNA. The table has approximately 34,000 clones, around 87% seen once. This clone was seen a few times. This clonotype was sampled from a man between 60 and 70 years old with active COVID-19. V usage is TRBV18 and J usage is TRBJ1-6; 8 bases are a match to TRBD1. The sample was peripheral blood. This CDR3 is CASSPGTGADYFHF. The CDR3 DNA reads as TGTGCCAGCTCCCCGGGGACAGGCGCAGATTACTTCCACTTT.